This TCR beta chain was sequenced in a study of T-cell memory formation after mild COVID-19. A note on this clonotype: Its target is unknown.

TCRdb reprocessed the 5' RACE reads via MiXCR and lists one record per CDR3 protein. The top ten clones hold 20% to 25% of a sample with approximately 350,000 distinct CDR3 sequences, approximately 12% of them seen once. Study-level points and caveats: Clones contracting across day 15 to 85 had a balanced CD4/CD8 profile; later expanding clones leaned CD4+. Those CD4+ clones that contracted were mainly in CM and EM (CD8+ ones in EMRA).

Sample: PBMCs or a T cell subset sorted from them (not recorded which). The source is a man between 18 and 29 years old who had mild COVID-19 (a few samples of this study predate the infection). Cell type and time point are not known.

CDR3 protein: CATSHPGLAGGYEQFF. The CDR3 bases are TGTGCCACCAGCCACCCGGGACTAGCGGGGGGGTATGAGCAGTTCTTC. This chain links TRBV24-1 with TRBJ2-1, with 16 bases matching TRBD2. CDR1 is KGHDR and CDR2 is SFDVKD in the germline V gene. V gave up 7 bases and J gave up 8 bases; unmatched junction bases: 7. The CDR3 consists of 16 residues.